The rows below give T cell receptor beta chains drawn from one sample of a study of shared clonotypes between healthy human individuals. The data were produced by immunoSEQ multiplex PCR, yet TCRdb's version contains in-frame clones alone and is incomplete. The sample holds roughly 850,000 clones, 96% seen once. Sequenced input: naive CD8+ T cells sorted from blood. The receptors here all came from a man aged 25 to 40 in good health. Each CDR3 is given with its conserved first and last residue. The D gene is left open where the match is weak. Rows give clone size only sometimes, using once, few, many, or a class for an expanded clone.

size,V,J,D,DNA,CDR3
.,TRBV4-1,TRBJ1-1,.,TGCGCCAGCAGCCAAGAAGGGGGTCGTGTCGGAATCATGAACACTGAAGCTTTCTTT,CASSQEGGRVGIMNTEAFF
.,TRBV6-4,TRBJ2-1,TRBD2,TGTGCCAGCAGTTGGACTAGCGGGAATGAGCAGTTCTTC,CASSWTSGNEQFF
.,TRBV7-2,TRBJ1-3,.,TGTGCCAGCAGCTTACGGGGGGCGTCCTCTGGAAACACCATATATTTT,CASSLRGASSGNTIYF
.,TRBV4-1,TRBJ1-1,TRBD1,TGCGCCAGCAGCCAAGATCAGGGGGCGAGCACTGAAGCTTTCTTT,CASSQDQGASTEAFF
.,TRBV4-1,TRBJ1-5,.,TGCGCCAGCAGCCCAAGGCAACAGCGTCTTGATCAGCCCCAGCATTTT,CASSPRQQRLDQPQHF
.,TRBV29-1,TRBJ1-4,TRBD1,TGCAGCGTCACAGGGGGCGCGGGGGAAAAACTGTTTTTT,CSVTGGAGEKLFF
once,TRBV27,TRBJ2-7,.,TGTGCCAGCAGTCCACAGGCTAGTATCCACGAGCAGTACTTC,CASSPQASIHEQYF
.,TRBV11-2,TRBJ1-3,.,TGTGCCAGCAGCTGGGGGGTCTCCTCTGGAAACACCATATATTTT,CASSWGVSSGNTIYF
.,TRBV6-6,TRBJ1-2,TRBD1,TGTGCCAGCAGTTATTCCGGCAGGGGGCATGAAAGTGGCTACACCTTC,CASSYSGRGHESGYTF
.,TRBV7-9,TRBJ1-2,.,TGTGCCAGCAGCTCGGGTGTGAGGCGGGACGATGGCTACACCTTC,CASSSGVRRDDGYTF
.,TRBV5-1,TRBJ1-1,.,TGCGCCAGCAGTTATCAACAGGGCAGGGTTACGAACACTGAAGCTTTCTTT,CASSYQQGRVTNTEAFF
.,TRBV25-1,TRBJ2-3,TRBD1,TGTGCCAGCAGTAACCCAACAGGGGAAGTAACAGATACGCAGTATTTT,CASSNPTGEVTDTQYF
.,TRBV27,TRBJ2-7,TRBD2,TGTGCCAGCAGTTTATCACTAGCGGAAGTCTCCTACGAGCAGTACTTC,CASSLSLAEVSYEQYF
.,TRBV18,TRBJ1-2,.,TGTGCCAGCTCACCACCGGCCAGGGGAGGAGGCTACACCTTC,CASSPPARGGGYTF
.,TRBV29-1,TRBJ2-3,TRBD2,TGCAGCGTTGAAAAAGCGGGAGGGCAATCAGATACGCAGTATTTT,CSVEKAGGQSDTQYF
.,TRBV6-5,TRBJ2-5,.,TGTGCCAGCAGTCCCGGACTCGTTGGGACCCAGTACTTC,CASSPGLVGTQYF
.,TRBV4-1,TRBJ2-3,TRBD2,TGCGCCAGCAGCTCAAGGGCAGCGGGAGGGCCTGGCACAGATACGCAGTATTTT,CASSSRAAGGPGTDTQYF